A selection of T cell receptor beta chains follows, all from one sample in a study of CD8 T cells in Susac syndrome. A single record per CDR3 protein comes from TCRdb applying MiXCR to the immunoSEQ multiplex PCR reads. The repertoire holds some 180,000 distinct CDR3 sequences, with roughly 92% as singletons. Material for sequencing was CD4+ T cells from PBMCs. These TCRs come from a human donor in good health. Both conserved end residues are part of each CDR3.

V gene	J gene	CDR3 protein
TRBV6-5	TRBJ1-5	CASSRGQEPQHF
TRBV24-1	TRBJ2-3	CATSDLFVGDTQYF
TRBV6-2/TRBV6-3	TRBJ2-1	CASSYKAGRYNEQFF
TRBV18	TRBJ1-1	CASSPRQLLELTEAFF
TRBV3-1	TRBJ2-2	CASRSDANTGELFF
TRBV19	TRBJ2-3	CASSIGTDTDTQYF
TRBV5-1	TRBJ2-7	CASSPFVGGKKNEQYF
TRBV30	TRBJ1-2	CAWARAGSYTF
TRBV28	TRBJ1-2	CASSFAGRRAYGYTF
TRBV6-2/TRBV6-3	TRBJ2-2	CASTRTSGGTKTGELFF
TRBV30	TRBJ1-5	CACQTTSNQPQHF
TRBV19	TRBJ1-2	CASRRTTGTSGYTF
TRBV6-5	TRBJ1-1	CASSYTTGAEAFF
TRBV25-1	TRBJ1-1	CASSELMNTEAFF
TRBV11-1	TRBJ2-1	CASSRRLAGEYNEQFF
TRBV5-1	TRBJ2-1	CASSFGTFSYNEQFF
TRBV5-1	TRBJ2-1	CASSLRRNEQFF
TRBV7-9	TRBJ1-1	CASSPTEAFF
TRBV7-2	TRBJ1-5	CASSPGRGFNQPQHF
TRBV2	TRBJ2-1	CASSPGQASHNEQFF
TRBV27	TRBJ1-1	CASSLSWRGNTEAFF
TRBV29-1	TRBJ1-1	CSVAGGGRSNTEAFF
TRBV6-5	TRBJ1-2	CASSSMPGPYGYTF
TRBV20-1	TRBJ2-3	CSASLSSLAGGGVDTQYF
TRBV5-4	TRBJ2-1	CASSSNNEQFF
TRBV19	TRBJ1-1	CASSTTGQRTTEAFF
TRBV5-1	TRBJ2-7	CASTEAKGGEQYF
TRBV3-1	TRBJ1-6	CASSPDPIGRSPLHF
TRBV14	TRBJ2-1	CASSPRDPFYNEQFF
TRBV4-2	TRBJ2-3	CASSQDQLAGDTDTQYF
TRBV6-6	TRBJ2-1	CASSPRSEQFF
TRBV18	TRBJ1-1	CASSQATVNTEAFF
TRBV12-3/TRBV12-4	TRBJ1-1	CASSSLIGQGAGTEAFF
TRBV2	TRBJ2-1	CASKMIRRLAGGHDNEQFF
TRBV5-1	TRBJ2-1	CANSFTNNEQFF
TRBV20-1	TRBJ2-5	CSGAEETQYF
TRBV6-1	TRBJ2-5	CASRSELNRAGQETQYF
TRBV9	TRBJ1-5	CASSGSGNQPQHF
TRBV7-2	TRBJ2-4	CASSPPWAGVLAKNIQYF
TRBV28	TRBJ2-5	CASSLDNSQETQYF
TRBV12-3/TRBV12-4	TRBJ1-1	CASRRGTNTEAFF
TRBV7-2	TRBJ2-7	CASSLSHGQAAYEQYF
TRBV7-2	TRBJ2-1	CASSLGPRYNEQFF
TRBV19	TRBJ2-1	CASSILDGRYNEQFF
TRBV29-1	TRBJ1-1	CSVERTNTKNTEAFF
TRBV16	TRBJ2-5	CASSQSSISQETQYF
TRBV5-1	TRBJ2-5	CASSLDALSGETQYF
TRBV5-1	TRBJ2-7	CASRGRGSVPYEQYF
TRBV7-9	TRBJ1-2	CASSLGTGGRDGYTF
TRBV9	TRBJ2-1	CASSVAGGFYNEQFF
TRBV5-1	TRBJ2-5	CASSLLAGSQETQYF
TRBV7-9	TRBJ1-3	CASSHDKSGNTIYF
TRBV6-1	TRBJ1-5	CASLAVPPQHF
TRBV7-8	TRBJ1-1	CATNTGGKTEAFF
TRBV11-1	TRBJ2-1	CASSSSALYNEQFF